The entry below describes one T cell receptor (beta chain). Its antigen is as yet unknown. From the 5' RACE reads, TCRdb called clonotypes with MiXCR, one entry per CDR3 protein. The sample holds 350,000 to 400,000 distinct CDR3 sequences, under 15% seen once. This record comes from a study of T-cell memory formation after mild COVID-19. Overall study findings and caveats: Of the contracting clones, CD4+ ones lay mainly in CM and EM, and CD8+ ones in EMRA. Some clones that responded turned up in pre-infection memory, which suggests that cross-reactive memory joined in.

With 4 bases clipped from V and 6 bases from J, the junction kept 11 bases outside the gene matches. This CDR3 region has 15 residues. Germline loops: CDR1 GTSNPN, CDR2 SVGIG (reference sequence). The chain is built from TRBV30 and TRBJ2-1; the match to TRBD2 covers 8 bases. The specimen was PBMCs or a T cell subset sorted from them (not recorded which). This sequence originates from a man aged 18 to 29 who had mild COVID-19 (a few samples of this study predate the infection). Cell type and time point are not known. CDR3: CAWKRKRGSRNEQFF. In DNA form, the CDR3 reads TGTGCCTGGAAACGTAAGCGGGGGAGCCGCAATGAGCAGTTCTTC.